Listed here are 25 T cell receptor beta chains from one sample, sequenced in a study of blood T cell repertoires in COVID-19. Clones were read by immunoSEQ multiplex PCR, and TCRdb kept only the in-frame ones, dropping some. Of about 390,000 clones listed, approximately 87% are singletons. Sequencing was done on a sample of PBMCs or T cells enriched from blood (not recorded which). These receptors came from a woman aged 50 to 65 who had recovered from COVID-19.

V and J are TRBV4-3 and TRBJ1-3; D is ambiguous. The V and J ends lost 0 bases and 1 base respectively, with 10 bases between them. The germline gives CDR1 LGHNA, CDR2 YSLEER. CDR3 length equals 16 residues. In nucleotides, the CDR3 is TGCGCCAGCAGCCAAGATTCGGGGATGTCTGGAAACACCATATATTTT. This codes for CASSQDSGMSGNTIYF.

The chain employs TRBV3-1 (or the pseudogene TRBV3-2) and TRBJ2-3; D may be TRBD2 (6 bases). Germline CDR1 reads LGHDT; CDR2 reads YNNKEL (reference sequence). Deletions cut 4 bases from V and 2 bases from J, with 13 bases between. The CDR3 runs 15 residues. This CDR3 is CASSRGERDTDTQYF. The CDR3 region has the DNA TGTGCCAGCAGCCGCGGGGAGAGGGACACAGATACGCAGTATTTT.

The chain joins TRBV19 to TRBJ1-4; TRBD1 agrees at 7 bases. V trimming: 6 bases; J trimming: 8 bases; junction bases outside the gene matches: 6. Germline V gene sequence: CDR1 LNHDA, CDR2 SQIVND (reference sequence). This CDR3 contains 13 residues. Here the CDR3 reads CASRAGGDEKLFF. The CDR3 DNA sequence: TGTGCCAGTAGGGCAGGGGGAGACGAAAAACTGTTTTTT.

The V and J genes are TRBV24-1 and TRBJ1-2; TRBD1 might be the D (5 bases). Germline V gives CDR1 KGHDR, CDR2 SFDVKD. V lost 3 bases, J lost 2 bases, and 9 bases lay in between. There are 14 residues in the CDR3. CDR3 DNA: TGTGCCACCAGTGATCATACAGGAAACTATGGCTACACCTTC. Translating gives CATSDHTGNYGYTF.

The chain carries TRBV4-1 and TRBJ1-2; possibly TRBD1 for D (5 bases). Germline CDR1 MGHRA, CDR2 YSYEKL. The CDR3 runs 13 residues. The V and J ends lost 1 base and 8 bases respectively, with 11 bases between them. As DNA, the CDR3 is TGCGCCAGCAGCCAAGGCCAGGGTTTCGGCTACACCTTC. Amino acid sequence: CASSQGQGFGYTF.

In its sample, this clone was seen many times. The chain employs TRBV5-1 and TRBJ2-5, with 9 bases fitting TRBD1. V lost 4 bases and J lost 5; bases outside the gene matches: 9. Germline CDR1 and CDR2: SGHRS and YFSETQ. CDR3 length: 15 residues. CDR3 protein: CASSDSQGARETQYF. The CDR3 DNA reads TGCGCCAGCAGCGACTCACAGGGGGCGAGGGAGACCCAGTACTTC. Based on the CDR3 plus reference TRBV5-1 and TRBJ2-5, the full variable domain is KAGVTQTPRYLIKTRGQQVTLSCSPISGHRSVSWYQQTPGQGLQFLFEYFSETQRNKGNFPGRFSGRQFSNSRSEMNVSTLELGDSALYLCASSDSQGARETQYFGPGTRLLVL.

This chain connects TRBV6-2 or TRBV6-3 to TRBJ1-2; weak D call: TRBD1 (6 bases). There are 15 residues in the CDR3. Germline V gives CDR1 MNHEY, CDR2 SVGEGT. The V end was cut by 1 base, the J end by 6 bases, with 15 bases between. CDR3 amino acids: CASSYFMTGVDGYTF. In DNA, the CDR3 is TGTGCCAGCAGTTACTTCATGACAGGAGTAGATGGCTACACCTTC.

The chain employs TRBV24-1 and TRBJ1-4; 10 nucleotides match TRBD1. Germline values: CDR1 KGHDR, CDR2 SFDVKD. The CDR3 sequence is 16 residues long. After removal of 8 bases from V and 7 bases from J, the junction contained 12 bases not matched to a gene. The CDR3 is CATNTQGQGVGEKLFF. CDR3 coding DNA: TGTGCCACCAACACTCAAGGACAGGGGGTGGGTGAAAAACTGTTTTTT.

The chain carries TRBV18 and TRBJ2-5; D is unclear. Trimming removed 3 bases at V and 1 base at J, with 6 bases between. Germline values: CDR1 KGHSH, CDR2 LQKENI. The CDR3 loop spans 13 amino acids. In DNA, the CDR3 is TGTGCCAGCTCACCCAGAATCCAAGAGACCCAGTACTTC. Its translation: CASSPRIQETQYF.

This rearrangement joins TRBV7-2 to TRBJ1-2; 10 bases fit TRBD1. Germline values: CDR1 SGHTA, CDR2 FQGNSA. J lost 5 bases, V lost 4 bases, and 4 bases had no gene match. The CDR3 sequence is 14 residues long. This chain's CDR3 is CASSSGTGEYGYTF. DNA of the CDR3: TGTGCCAGCAGCTCGGGGACAGGGGAGTATGGCTACACCTTC.

V and J are TRBV3-1 (or the pseudogene TRBV3-2) and TRBJ2-7, with D perhaps TRBD2 (5 bases). V was shortened by 6 bases and J by 3 bases, with 18 bases between the two germline ends. The CDR3 contains 15 residues. Germline V gene data show CDR1 as LGHDT and CDR2 as YNNKEL (reference sequence). The CDR3 sequence: CASRSAEKGVYEQYF. Written as DNA, the CDR3 is TGTGCCAGCAGGTCGGCCGAGAAGGGAGTCTACGAGCAGTACTTC.

The chain uses TRBV2 and TRBJ2-7; 8 nucleotides align to TRBD2. In germline, CDR1 is SNHLY, CDR2 FYNNEI. V lost 7 bases to trimming and J lost 6 bases; unmatched junction nucleotides: 11. CDR3 size: 14 residues. CDR3 sequence: CASTGRDPVGEQYF. In nucleotides, the CDR3 is TGTGCCAGCACCGGGAGGGACCCAGTGGGCGAGCAGTACTTC.

The chain carries TRBV4-1 and TRBJ2-3; 7 positions match TRBD1. This CDR3 is built from 15 residues. V was clipped by 4 bases and J by 3 bases; unmatched bases: 7. Per germline, CDR1 MGHRA and CDR2 YSYEKL. CDR3 protein: CASSPRQGSTDTQYF. As DNA, the CDR3 is TGCGCCAGCAGCCCCCGACAGGGTTCGACAGATACGCAGTATTTT.

The chain is built from TRBV27 and TRBJ1-5, with 9 bases lining up with TRBD1. The germline gives CDR1 MNHEY, CDR2 SMNVEV (reference sequence). The CDR3 consists of 14 residues. J lost 5 bases, V lost 5 bases, and 4 bases had no gene match. In nucleotides, the CDR3 is TGTGCCAGCAGTCCACAGGGGGCGTATCAGCCCCAGCATTTT. Encoded protein: CASSPQGAYQPQHF.

This clone has a handful of counts. DNA for the CDR3: TGTGCCAGCGCCGGGCCCAGGGAGGGAAATTCACCCCTCCACTTT. It is translated as CASAGPREGNSPLHF. The chain couples TRBV21-1 to TRBJ1-6. TRBV21-1 is given as a pseudogene. CDR3 size: 15 residues.

The chain uses TRBV28 and TRBJ2-5, with 11 bases matching TRBD1. The CDR3 has 14 residues. From germline, CDR1 is MDHEN and CDR2 SYDVKM. Unmatched junction bases numbered 8, after V lost 8 bases and J lost 6 bases. The CDR3 DNA is TGTGCCAGCGGAGGAGGGACAGGGGGAAAGACCCAGTACTTC. Translation gives CASGGGTGGKTQYF.

The J gene is TRBJ1-2, the V gene TRBV5-8; 11 nucleotides match TRBD1. The CDR3 loop spans 16 amino acids. The germline gives CDR1 SGHTS, CDR2 YDEGEE. Losses at the gene ends were 3 bases for V and 3 bases for J; bases not matched to a gene: 7. CDR3 sequence: CASSSRGTGGDYGYTF. The CDR3 coding sequence is TGTGCCAGCAGCTCAAGGGGGACAGGGGGGGACTATGGCTACACCTTC.

The chain carries TRBV5-4 and TRBJ2-1; 7 positions match TRBD2. The germline V gene encodes CDR1 SGHNT and CDR2 YYREEE (reference sequence). V dropped 1 base and J dropped 2; count of bases not matched to a gene: 3. CDR3 length equals 15 residues. The CDR3 here is CASSLSGGAYNEQFF. CDR3 sequence (DNA): TGTGCCAGCAGCTTGAGTGGGGGGGCCTACAATGAGCAGTTCTTC.

The chain recombines TRBV3-1 (or the pseudogene TRBV3-2) with TRBJ2-5, with 7 bases lining up with TRBD2. Germline CDR1 and CDR2: LGHDT and YNNKEL (reference sequence). With V trimmed by 2 bases and J by 5 bases, 8 bases remained unmatched. This CDR3 has 15 amino acids. Written as DNA, the CDR3 is TGTGCCAGCAGCCAACCGCGGGGGATGAGTGAGACCCAGTACTTC. Residues: CASSQPRGMSETQYF.

The chain couples TRBV18 to TRBJ1-1, with TRBD1 identical over 7 bases. This CDR3 region has 16 residues. V lost 2 bases and J lost 4; bases outside the gene matches: 10. The germline gives CDR1 KGHSH, CDR2 LQKENI. CDR3 loop: CASSPNTGTESTEAFF. The CDR3 DNA is TGTGCCAGCTCACCAAATACGGGGACAGAGAGCACTGAAGCTTTCTTT. The variable domain in full, with the rest retrieved from reference TRBV18 and TRBJ1-1, is NAGVMQNPRHLVRRRGQEARLRCSPMKGHSHVYWYRQLPEEGLKFMVYLQKENIIDESGMPKERFSAEFPKEGPSILRIQQVVRGDSAAYFCASSPNTGTESTEAFFGQGTRLTVV.

DNA of the CDR3: TGTGCCAGCAGGCCGGGGACAGGTGGAAACACCATATATTTT. Its translation is CASRPGTGGNTIYF. V usage is TRBV9 and J usage is TRBJ1-3, with 8 positions matching TRBD1. J was trimmed by 3 bases and V by 5 bases; bases with no gene match: 4. Germline CDR1 reads SGDLS; CDR2 reads YYNGEE. The CDR3 runs 14 residues.

The gene calls are TRBV5-1 and TRBJ2-3; no firm D call. Trimming pared 0 bases from V and 5 bases from J, leaving 4 bases between. Per the germline V gene, CDR1 is SGHRS and CDR2 is YFSETQ. The CDR3 runs 12 residues. The DNA for the CDR3 is TGCGCCAGCAGCTTGGACGGAGATACGCAGTATTTT. This translates into CASSLDGDTQYF.

The rearrangement joins TRBV18 to TRBJ1-5; D call uncertain. Trimming pared 6 bases from V and 6 bases from J, leaving 27 bases between. The CDR3 spans 18 residues. Germline V gene sequence: CDR1 KGHSH, CDR2 LQKENI. The CDR3, as DNA: TGTGCCAGCTCCCCGGGTACCAGAGGGTACGCGGGGTCTCAGCCCCAGCATTTT. Translated: CASSPGTRGYAGSQPQHF.

This clone is a singleton in its sample. The chain joins TRBV30 to TRBJ1-2; 7 positions match TRBD1. CDR1 GTSNPN and CDR2 SVGIG come from the germline V gene (reference sequence). CDR3 size: 15 residues. With V trimmed by 1 base and J by 5 bases, 10 bases remained unmatched. The CDR3 DNA is TGTGCCTGGAGTGGAAGTTACAGGGGAACATATGGCTACACCTTC. Amino acid sequence: CAWSGSYRGTYGYTF. The whole variable domain, filled in from reference TRBV30 and TRBJ1-2, reads SQTIHQWPATLVQPVGSPLSLECTVEGTSNPNLYWYRQAAGRGLQLLFYSVGIGQISSEVPQNLSASRPQDRQFILSSKKLLLSDSGFYLCAWSGSYRGTYGYTFGSGTRLTVV.

The chain links TRBV18 to TRBJ2-1, with 12 bases identical to TRBD2. The CDR3 is 17 amino acids. Germline CDR1 KGHSH, CDR2 LQKENI. The J segment lost 3 bases and the V segment lost 0 bases, leaving 3 bases of the junction unmatched. The CDR3 bases are TGTGCCAGCTCACCACCGCTGGGACTAGCGGGCTACAATGAGCAGTTCTTC. Its translation: CASSPPLGLAGYNEQFF.